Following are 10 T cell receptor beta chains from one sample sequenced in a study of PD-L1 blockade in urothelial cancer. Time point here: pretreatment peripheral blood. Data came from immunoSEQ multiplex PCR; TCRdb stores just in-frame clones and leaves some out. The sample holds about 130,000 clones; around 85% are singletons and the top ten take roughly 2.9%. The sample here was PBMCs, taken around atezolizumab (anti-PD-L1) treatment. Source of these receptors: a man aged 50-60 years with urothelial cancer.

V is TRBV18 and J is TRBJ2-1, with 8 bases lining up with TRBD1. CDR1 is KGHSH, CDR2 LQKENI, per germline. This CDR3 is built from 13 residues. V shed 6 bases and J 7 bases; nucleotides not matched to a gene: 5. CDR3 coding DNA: TGTGCCAGCTCGGAACAGGGGGTGAATGAGCAGTTCTTC. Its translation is CASSEQGVNEQFF.

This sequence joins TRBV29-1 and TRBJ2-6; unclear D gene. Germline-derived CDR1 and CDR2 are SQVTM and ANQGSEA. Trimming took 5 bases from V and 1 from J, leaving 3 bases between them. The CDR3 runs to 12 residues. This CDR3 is CSVQSGANVLTF. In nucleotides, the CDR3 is TGCAGCGTTCAGTCTGGGGCCAACGTCCTGACTTTC.

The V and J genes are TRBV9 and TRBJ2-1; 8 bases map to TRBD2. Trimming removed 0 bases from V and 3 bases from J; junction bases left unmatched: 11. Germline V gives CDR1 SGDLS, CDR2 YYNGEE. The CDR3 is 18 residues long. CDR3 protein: CASSVAASGQAIYNEQFF. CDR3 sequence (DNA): TGTGCCAGCAGCGTAGCAGCTAGCGGGCAGGCAATCTACAATGAGCAGTTCTTC.

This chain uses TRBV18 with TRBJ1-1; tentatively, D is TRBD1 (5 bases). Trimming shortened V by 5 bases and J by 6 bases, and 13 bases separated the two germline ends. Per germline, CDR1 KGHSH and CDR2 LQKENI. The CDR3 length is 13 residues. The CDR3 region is CASSGTGHSEAFF. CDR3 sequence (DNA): TGTGCCAGCTCAGGAACAGGCCATTCTGAAGCTTTCTTT.

The CDR3 nucleotides read TGTGCCAGCAGTTACGGCTCTGGAAACACCATATATTTT. Translation gives CASSYGSGNTIYF. The chain links TRBV28 to TRBJ1-3; no definite D call. The CDR3 runs to 13 residues. Germline V CDR1 and CDR2: MDHEN, SYDVKM. The V gene lost 4 bases and the J gene lost 0 bases, with 4 bases spanning the gap.

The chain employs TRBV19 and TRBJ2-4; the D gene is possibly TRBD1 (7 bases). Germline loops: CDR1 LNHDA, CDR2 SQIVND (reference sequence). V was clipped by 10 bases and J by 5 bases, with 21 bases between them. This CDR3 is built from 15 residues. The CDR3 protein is CATRTGGASENIQYF. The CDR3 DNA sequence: TGTGCCACCCGGACAGGAGGGGCTTCCGAAAACATTCAGTACTTC. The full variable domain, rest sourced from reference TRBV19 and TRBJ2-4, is DGGITQSPKYLFRKEGQNVTLSCEQNLNHDAMYWYRQDPGQGLRLIYYSQIVNDFQKGDIAEGYSVSREKKESFPLTVTSAQKNPTAFYLCATRTGGASENIQYFGAGTRLSVL.

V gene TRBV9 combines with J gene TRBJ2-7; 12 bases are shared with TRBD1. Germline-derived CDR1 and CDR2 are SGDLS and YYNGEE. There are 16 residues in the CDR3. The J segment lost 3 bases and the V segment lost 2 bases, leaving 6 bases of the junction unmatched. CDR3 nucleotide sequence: TGTGCCAGCAGCGTTTCGGGGACAGGGGGCTACTACGAGCAGTACTTC. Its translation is CASSVSGTGGYYEQYF.

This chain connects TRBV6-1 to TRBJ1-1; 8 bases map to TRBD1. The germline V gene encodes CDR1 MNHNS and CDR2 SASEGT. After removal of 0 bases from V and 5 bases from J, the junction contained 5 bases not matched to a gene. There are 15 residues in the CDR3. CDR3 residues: CASSEAAGGATEAFF. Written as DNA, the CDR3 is TGTGCCAGCAGTGAAGCGGCAGGGGGCGCTACTGAAGCTTTCTTT.

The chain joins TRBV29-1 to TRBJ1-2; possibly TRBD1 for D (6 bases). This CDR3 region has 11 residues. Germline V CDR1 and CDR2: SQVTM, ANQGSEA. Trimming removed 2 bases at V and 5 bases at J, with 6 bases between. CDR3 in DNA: TGCAGCGTTGAACAGGGGTATGGCTACACCTTC. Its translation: CSVEQGYGYTF.

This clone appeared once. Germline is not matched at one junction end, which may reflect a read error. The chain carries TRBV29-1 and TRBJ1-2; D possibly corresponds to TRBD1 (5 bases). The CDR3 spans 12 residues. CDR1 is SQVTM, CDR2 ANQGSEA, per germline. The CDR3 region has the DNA TGCAGCGTTGCGGACACTAAATATGGCTACACCTTC. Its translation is CSVADTKYGYTF.